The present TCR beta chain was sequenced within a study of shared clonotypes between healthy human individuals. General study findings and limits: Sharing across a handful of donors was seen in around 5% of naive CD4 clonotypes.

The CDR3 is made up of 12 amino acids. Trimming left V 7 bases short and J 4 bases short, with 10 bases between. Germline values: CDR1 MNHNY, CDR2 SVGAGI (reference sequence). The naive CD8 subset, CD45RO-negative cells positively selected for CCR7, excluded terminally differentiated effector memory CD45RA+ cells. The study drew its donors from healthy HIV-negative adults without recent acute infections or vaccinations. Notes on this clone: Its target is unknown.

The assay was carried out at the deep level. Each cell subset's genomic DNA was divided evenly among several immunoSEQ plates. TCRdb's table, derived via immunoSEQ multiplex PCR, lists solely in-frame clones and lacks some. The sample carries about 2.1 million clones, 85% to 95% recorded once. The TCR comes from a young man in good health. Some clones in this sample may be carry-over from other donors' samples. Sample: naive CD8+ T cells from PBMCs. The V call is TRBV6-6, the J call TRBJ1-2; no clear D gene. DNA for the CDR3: TGTGCCAGCACCGGGGATGGCTATGGCTACACCTTC. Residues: CASTGDGYGYTF.